Each of the 5 T cell receptor beta chains below was sequenced from the same sample in a study of shared clonotypes between healthy human individuals. Assay used: immunoSEQ multiplex PCR; TCRdb lists only in-frame clones, some missing. The sample has over a million clones; around 95% are singletons. The sequencing sample was made of naive CD4+ T cells sorted from blood. Subset noted: CD45RA+ positively selected. These receptors were obtained from a man aged 25-40 years in good health.

The chain employs TRBV28 and TRBJ2-5, with D uncertain. The germline V gene has CDR1 MDHEN and CDR2 SYDVKM. The CDR3 spans 15 residues. V shed 3 bases and J shed 2 bases, with 13 bases lying between them. CDR3: CASSFVPPQQETQYF. CDR3 in DNA: TGTGCCAGCAGTTTCGTGCCACCCCAACAAGAGACCCAGTACTTC.

Notes on this clone: In the same sample, other DNA sequences code for this CDR3. The chain joins TRBV6-5 to TRBJ1-5; D is unclear. The germline V gene encodes CDR1 MNHEY and CDR2 SVGAGI. CDR3 length: 15 residues. The V end was cut by 0 bases, the J end by 0 bases, with 6 bases between. CDR3 region: CASSYSGDSNQPQHF. The CDR3 DNA reads TGTGCCAGCAGTTACTCTGGGGATAGCAATCAGCCCCAGCATTTT.

The J gene is TRBJ2-4, the V gene TRBV6-5; 9 nucleotides agree with TRBD1. V trimming: 6 bases; J trimming: 4 bases; junction bases outside the gene matches: 4. CDR3 size: 14 residues. Germline CDR1 is MNHEY and CDR2 is SVGAGI. The CDR3 sequence is CASRTGTGKNIQYF. CDR3 sequence (DNA): TGTGCCAGCAGGACCGGGACAGGGAAAAACATTCAGTACTTC.

This clone occurred once. The chain uses TRBV6-1 and TRBJ2-2, with D perhaps matching TRBD1 (6 bases). Trimming took 4 bases from V and 6 from J, leaving 12 bases between them. The CDR3 runs to 14 residues. Per germline, CDR1 MNHNS and CDR2 SASEGT. CDR3 coding DNA: TGTGCCAGCAGTGCCCTGACAGGATCCGGGGAGCTGTTTTTT. This sequence encodes CASSALTGSGELFF.

The chain is built from TRBV7-9 and TRBJ2-1; 11 bases line up with TRBD2. Germline V gives CDR1 SEHNR, CDR2 FQNEAQ (reference sequence). The CDR3 contains 14 residues. V was pared by 5 bases and J by 8 bases, with 5 bases of the junction left unmatched. CDR3 sequence: CASSRTSGFDEQFF. CDR3 coding DNA: TGTGCCAGCAGCCGGACTAGCGGGTTCGATGAGCAGTTCTTC.